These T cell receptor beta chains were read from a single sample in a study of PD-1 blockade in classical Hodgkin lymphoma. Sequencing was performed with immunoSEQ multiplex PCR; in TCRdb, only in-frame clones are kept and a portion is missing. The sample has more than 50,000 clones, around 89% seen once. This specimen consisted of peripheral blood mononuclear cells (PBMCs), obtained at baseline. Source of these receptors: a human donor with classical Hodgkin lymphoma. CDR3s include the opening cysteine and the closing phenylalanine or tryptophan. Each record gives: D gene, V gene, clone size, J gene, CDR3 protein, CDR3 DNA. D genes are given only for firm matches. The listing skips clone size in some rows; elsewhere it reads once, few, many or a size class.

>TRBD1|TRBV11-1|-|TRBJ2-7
CASNTGDRGPMNF
TGTGCCAGCAACACAGGGGACAGGGGTCCTATGAACTTC
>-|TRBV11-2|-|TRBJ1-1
CASSFGQLLTNTEAFF
TGTGCCAGCAGCTTTGGACAGTTGCTTACGAACACTGAAGCTTTCTTT
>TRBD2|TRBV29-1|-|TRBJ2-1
CSVKNLPSGTANEQFF
TGCAGCGTGAAAAATCTTCCTAGCGGGACCGCCAATGAGCAGTTCTTC
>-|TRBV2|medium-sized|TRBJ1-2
CASSEAPWTLTDGYTF
TGTGCCAGCAGTGAAGCGCCGTGGACACTCACCGATGGCTACACCTTC
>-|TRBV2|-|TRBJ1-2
CASMGKGYTF
TGTGCCAGCATGGGGAAAGGCTACACCTTC
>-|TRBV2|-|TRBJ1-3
CASSERRFSGNTIYF
TGTGCCAGCAGCGAGAGGCGGTTCTCTGGAAACACCATATATTTT
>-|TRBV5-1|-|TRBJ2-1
CASSLGGMSNEQFF
TGCGCCAGCAGCTTGGGGGGTATGAGCAATGAGCAGTTCTTC
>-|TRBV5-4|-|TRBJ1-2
CASVGRQEAYGYTF
TGTGCCAGTGTCGGAAGACAGGAGGCCTATGGCTACACCTTC
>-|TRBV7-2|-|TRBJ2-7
CASSLGWGIPYEQYF
TGTGCCAGCAGCTTAGGTTGGGGGATTCCCTACGAGCAGTACTTC
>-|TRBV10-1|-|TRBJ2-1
CASSGRALGTEQFF
TGCGCCAGCAGTGGCCGCGCACTGGGAACAGAGCAGTTCTTC
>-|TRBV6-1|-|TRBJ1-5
CASSEGLNQPQHF
TGTGCCAGCAGTGAAGGTCTCAATCAGCCCCAGCATTTT
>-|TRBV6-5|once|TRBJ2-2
CASTRTILDTGELFF
TGTGCCAGCACTCGAACTATACTGGACACCGGGGAGCTGTTTTTT
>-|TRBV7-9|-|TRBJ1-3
CASSGTSPPRDTIYF
TGTGCCAGCAGCGGGACGAGCCCACCGAGGGACACCATATATTTT
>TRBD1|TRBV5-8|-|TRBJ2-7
CASSLAGTGSSEQYF
TGTGCCAGCAGCTTGGCCGGGACAGGGTCCTCCGAGCAGTACTTC
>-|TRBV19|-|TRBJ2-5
CASSSTETQYF
TGTGCCAGTAGCTCCACAGAGACCCAGTACTTC
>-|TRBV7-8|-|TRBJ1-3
CASSRNRLISGNTIYF
TGTGCCAGCAGCAGAAATAGGTTAATCTCTGGAAACACCATATATTTT
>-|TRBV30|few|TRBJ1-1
CACTTGRWTEAFF
TGTGCCTGTACCACAGGGAGATGGACTGAAGCTTTCTTT
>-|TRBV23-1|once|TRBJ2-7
CASSYHREETYEQYF
TGCGCCAGCAGTTATCACAGGGAGGAGACCTACGAGCAGTACTTC
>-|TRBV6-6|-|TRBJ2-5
CASRQPQMETQYF
TGTGCCAGCAGGCAGCCCCAAATGGAGACCCAGTACTTC
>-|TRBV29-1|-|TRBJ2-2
CSVEQGDTGELFF
TGCAGCGTTGAACAGGGCGACACCGGGGAGCTGTTTTTT
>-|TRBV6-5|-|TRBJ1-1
CASSYVGGETEAFF
TGTGCCAGCAGTTACGTCGGGGGTGAGACTGAAGCTTTCTTT
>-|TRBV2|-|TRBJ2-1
CASSGTGGAHNEQFF
TGTGCCAGCAGTGGAACTGGTGGAGCCCACAATGAGCAGTTCTTC
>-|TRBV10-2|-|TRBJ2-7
CASSGPSYEQYF
TGCGCCAGCAGTGGACCCTCCTACGAGCAGTACTTC
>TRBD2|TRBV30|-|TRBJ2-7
CAWSVWEGEQYF
TGTGCCTGGAGTGTATGGGAGGGCGAGCAGTACTTC
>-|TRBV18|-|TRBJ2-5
CASSPRDGYWETQYF
TGTGCCAGCTCACCGCGGGACGGGTATTGGGAGACCCAGTACTTC
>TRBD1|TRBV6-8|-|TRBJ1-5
CASSGFHRDREVSQPQPQHF
TGTGCCAGCAGTGGCTTTCACCGGGACAGGGAAGTATCCCAGCCCCAGCCCCAGCATTTT